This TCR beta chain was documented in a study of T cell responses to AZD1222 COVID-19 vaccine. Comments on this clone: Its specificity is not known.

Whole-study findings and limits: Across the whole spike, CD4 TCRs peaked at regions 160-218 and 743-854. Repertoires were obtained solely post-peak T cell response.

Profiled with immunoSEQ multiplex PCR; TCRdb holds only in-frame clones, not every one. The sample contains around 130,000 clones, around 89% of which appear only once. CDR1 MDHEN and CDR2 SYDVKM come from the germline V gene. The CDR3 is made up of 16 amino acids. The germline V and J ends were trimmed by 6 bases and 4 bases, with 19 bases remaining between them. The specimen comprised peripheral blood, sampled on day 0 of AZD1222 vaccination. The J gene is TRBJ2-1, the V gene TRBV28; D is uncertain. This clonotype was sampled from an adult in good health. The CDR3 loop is CASSPSYRIFYNEQFF. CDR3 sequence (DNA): TGTGCCAGCAGCCCTTCATACCGGATTTTTTACAATGAGCAGTTCTTC.